The present TCR beta chain was sequenced within a study of T cells in Graves' hyperthyroidism and ophthalmopathy. Study conclusions and caveats: Among thyroid clonotypes expanded above 0.001, most also appeared in blood.

This clonotype was recorded many times. The antigen is undetermined. V lost 6 bases and J lost 4; bases outside the gene matches: 8. CDR3 length: 15 residues. The hyperthyroidism was newly diagnosed and had lasted under 2 months; the patients were aged 18 to 65. Patients were excluded because of uncontrolled infection, other autoimmune disease, pregnancy or lactation. Isolation of PBMCs was performed on 8.5 to 10 ml fresh peripheral blood. TCR beta CDR3 regions were amplified from RNA transcripts. With the HTBI primer set, the TCR CDR3 went through a first round of RT-PCR. A single record per CDR3 protein comes from TCRdb applying MiXCR to the multiplex PCR reads. Of some 510,000 distinct CDR3 sequences in the sample, around 21% were seen once.

The sequenced material came from blood. The sequence was collected from a man younger than 35 with Graves' hyperthyroidism. The chain carries TRBV12-3 or TRBV12-4 and TRBJ1-5, with 8 bases that match TRBD1. In DNA form, the CDR3 reads TGTGCCAGCAGCCCCGACAGGGGACCAAATCAGCCCCAGCATTTT. Amino acids: CASSPDRGPNQPQHF.